The 2 T cell receptor beta chains below all came from one sample that was sequenced in a study of cytomegalovirus exposure and HLA in healthy donors (dated by TCRdb to 2017 to 2019). The library came from the immunoSEQ multiplex PCR assay. For the multiplex PCR, a mixture combining 60 forward primers for TCR Vbeta segments and 13 reverse primers for TCR Jbeta segments was used. As stored in TCRdb, this immuneACCESS dataset retains in-frame rearrangements with V and J assigned. A fraction of the clones does not appear; measured against another copy, unresolved V genes explain less than half of the discrepancy, and the remainder lacks a known reason. This sample is represented by 85,000 to 120,000 clones; around 77% of them were singletons. Roughly 9.1% of the sample is held by the ten biggest clonotypes. Sequencing was done on a sample of PBMCs. These receptors all stem from a male donor in good health and CMV-seropositive.

The rearrangement links TRBV4-2 to TRBJ2-5; 16 bases agree with TRBD2. The J segment lost 11 bases and the V segment lost 5 bases, leaving 17 bases of the junction unmatched. CDR3 size: 18 residues. CDR1 and CDR2 (germline): LGHNA, YNFKEQ. The CDR3 DNA follows: TGTGCCAGCAGCGAGGATGGGACTAGCGGGAGGGCCGGGAATGAGCAGTACTTC. Translation gives CASSEDGTSGRAGNEQYF.

For the CDR3, the DNA is TGTGCCAGCACCCAGGGGGAAGGTGAGACCCAGTACTTC. This translates into CASTQGEGETQYF. The chain combines TRBV5-5 with TRBJ2-5; 7 nucleotides align to TRBD1. The CDR3 has 13 residues. The trim removed 6 bases at V and 5 bases at J, leaving 7 bases unmatched. CDR1 is SGHKS and CDR2 is YYEKEE in the germline V gene (reference sequence).